This paragraph covers one T cell receptor beta chain sequence. Per the original data handling: Counts of nucleated cells, estimated from reference gene primer amplification, were obtained. Some clones are missing from TCRdb's copy, which holds only in-frame ones; the method was immunoSEQ multiplex PCR. Clonal size and the V and J genes are those of that table, whereas D and trimming came from the DNA. The sample shows around 36,000 clones, about 85% of them seen only once. This entry comes from a study of blood T cell repertoires in COVID-19. Overall study: Acute-phase and convalescent COVID-19 samples originated in the United States, Italy and Spain. Nucleic acid was either cDNA or gDNA, and it came from T cells, B-cell-depleted T cells, or PBMCs.

Material: peripheral blood. The clonotype comes from a man in his 60s with acute or convalescent COVID-19.

The CDR3 spells CASSILQQGSEPQHF. As DNA, the CDR3 is TGTGCCAGTAGTATTCTCCAACAGGGTAGTGAGCCCCAGCATTTT. The chain links TRBV19 to TRBJ1-5; D possibly corresponds to TRBD1 (6 bases). V shed 3 bases and J shed 8 bases, with 17 bases lying between them. This CDR3 region has 15 residues. Germline V gene data show CDR1 as LNHDA and CDR2 as SQIVND (reference sequence).